These 13 T cell receptor beta chains were all obtained from the same sample, sequenced in a study of regulatory T cells in long-lasting Graves disease (dated by TCRdb to the early 2020s). Libraries were prepared through multiplex PCR. Sequencing instrument: Illumina HiSeq 4000. To build TCR beta libraries, CDR3 regions were amplified by Arm-PCR using iRepertoire HTBI primers. In TCRdb, the public reads were trimmed at Q25 with fastp and aligned with MiXCR, with productive beta chains retained. Here each entry gathers all rows of one CDR3 protein and keeps the most common genes and DNA. This sample holds fewer than 650,000 distinct CDR3 sequences; roughly 15% were observed only once. 15% to 20% of the sample belongs to the ten largest clones. What this sample's time point label stands for: newly diagnosed GD, antithyroid drugs for less than 3 months. RNA was extracted from PBMCs in TRIzol for both TCR sequencing and RNA sequencing.

These data are also associated with another study on T cells in Graves' hyperthyroidism and ophthalmopathy.

This sample comprised peripheral blood mononuclear cells (PBMCs), obtained at new diagnosis, from a patient treated with antithyroid drugs. Receptor source: a woman aged 25 to 39 with Graves disease. Donor details come from another sample of the same person, matched by shared clones.

This clonotype was picked up many times. J is TRBJ2-1 and V is TRBV24-1, with 13 nucleotides matching TRBD2. CDR1 is KGHDR and CDR2 is SFDVKD in the germline V gene. V gave up 5 bases and J gave up 6 bases; unmatched junction bases: 3. This CDR3 has 15 residues. The CDR3 sequence is CATSVRTSGSNEQFF. In nucleotides, the CDR3 is TGTGCCACCAGTGTAAGGACTAGCGGGAGCAATGAGCAGTTCTTC.

At least ten counts were recorded for this clonotype. This chain connects TRBV28 to TRBJ1-5; D is uncertain. The V gene's germline CDR1 is MDHEN and CDR2 SYDVKM. The CDR3 extends over 12 amino acids. With 5 bases removed from V and 6 bases from J, the gap between germline ends came to 8 bases. The CDR3 is CASSALAQPQHF. The CDR3 DNA is TGTGCCAGCAGTGCGTTGGCTCAGCCCCAGCATTTT. Filled out from reference TRBV28 and TRBJ1-5, the complete variable domain reads DVKVTQSSRYLVKRTGEKVFLECVQDMDHENMFWYRQDPGLGLRLIYFSYDVKMKEKGDIPEGYSVSREKKERFSLILESASTNQTSMYLCASSALAQPQHFGDGTRLSIL.

The chain has TRBV29-1 and TRBJ2-5; TRBD1 matches 7 bases. The CDR3 sequence is 12 residues long. V lost 7 bases to trimming and J lost 1 base; unmatched junction nucleotides: 3. Germline V gives CDR1 SQVTM, CDR2 ANQGSEA. The CDR3 region is CSAQGIQETQYF. CDR3 bases: TGCAGCGCACAGGGGATCCAAGAGACCCAGTACTTC.

This clonotype was counted at least ten times. The chain joins TRBV28 to TRBJ2-3; tentatively, D is TRBD1 (6 bases). The CDR3 spans 14 residues. V lost 6 bases and J 4 bases, leaving 14 bases between the germline ends. Germline V gene lookup returns CDR1 MDHEN and CDR2 SYDVKM. The CDR3 protein is CASSGRQDPDTQYF. CDR3 DNA: TGTGCCAGCAGCGGACGACAGGATCCAGATACGCAGTATTTT.

The chain employs TRBV27 and TRBJ1-4; 10 bases fit TRBD1. The germline CDR1 and CDR2 sequences are MNHEY and SMNVEV (reference sequence). The CDR3 contains 20 residues. Trimming cost V 5 bases and J 5 bases; bases outside gene matches: 20. CDR3 nucleotides: TGTGCCAGCAGTCATCCCGAACGGACTAGCGGGACAGGGGCGAATGAAAAACTGTTTTTT. It yields the protein CASSHPERTSGTGANEKLFF.

The chain combines TRBV24-1 with TRBJ2-5; 10 positions agree with TRBD2. V was clipped by 3 bases and J by 2 bases; unmatched bases: 2. Germline V lookup: CDR1 KGHDR, CDR2 SFDVKD. The CDR3 covers 15 residues. CDR3 loop: CATSDTSGVQETQYF. CDR3 in DNA: TGTGCCACCAGTGATACTAGCGGGGTGCAAGAGACCCAGTACTTC.

This clonotype was counted many times. J is TRBJ1-1 and V is TRBV25-1; no definite D call. Germline V lookup: CDR1 MGHDK, CDR2 SYGVNS. Between the trimmed V and J ends, which lost 4 bases and 4 bases, there was a span of 13 bases. The CDR3 spans 14 residues. The CDR3 DNA is TGTGCCAGCAGTGGGGCACCCGAGGGCACTGAAGCTTTCTTT. Encoded protein: CASSGAPEGTEAFF.

There are a few counts of this clonotype. The gene calls are TRBV4-1 and TRBJ1-3; 7 bases match TRBD1. Germline V gives CDR1 MGHRA, CDR2 YSYEKL. The CDR3 totals 15 residues. The junction had 7 bases not matched to a gene; V was cut back by 8 bases and J by 0 bases. Here the CDR3 DNA reads TGCGCCAGCGGCCCGGGACAGAACTCTGGAAACACCATATATTTT. Protein sequence: CASGPGQNSGNTIYF.

Ten or more counts support this clonotype. The rearrangement joins TRBV7-2 to TRBJ2-1; unclear D gene. Trimming removed 5 bases at V and 2 bases at J, with 7 bases between. The CDR3 has 13 amino acids. Looked up from germline, CDR1 is SGHTA and CDR2 is FQGNSA. The CDR3 spells CASSPPPYNEQFF. DNA for the CDR3: TGTGCCAGCAGCCCTCCTCCCTACAATGAGCAGTTCTTC.

This clonotype has a handful of counts. The chain has TRBV30 and TRBJ1-4, with 7 bases identical to TRBD1. V lost 2 bases to trimming and J lost 3 bases; unmatched junction nucleotides: 6. CDR3 length: 15 amino acids. Germline CDR1 GTSNPN, CDR2 SVGIG (reference sequence). CDR3 DNA: TGTGCCTGGAGTTCCCCGACAGGGTCTAATGAAAAACTGTTTTTT. This encodes CAWSSPTGSNEKLFF.

A word on this clonotype: A read error may be the cause here, since a much bigger clone is one base away. The gene calls are TRBV20-1 and TRBJ1-5; D call uncertain. The CDR3 extends over 14 amino acids. Germline loops: CDR1 DFQATT, CDR2 SNEGSKA (reference sequence). CDR3 sequence: CSARDVRSNQSQHF. The CDR3 nucleotides read TGCAGTGCTAGAGATGTGCGCAGCAATCAGTCCCAGCATTTT.

The table lists this clonotype with a count of one. The chain employs TRBV3-1 and TRBJ2-5, with TRBD2 matching over 11 bases. J lost 2 bases, V lost 4 bases, and 12 bases had no gene match. Germline CDR1 and CDR2: LGHDT and YNNKEL (reference sequence). The CDR3 sequence is 18 residues long. CDR3 region: CASSPWGTSGSWQETQYF. The CDR3 DNA sequence: TGTGCCAGCAGCCCGTGGGGGACTAGCGGTTCGTGGCAAGAGACCCAGTACTTC.

The table lists this clonotype with many counts. The chain employs TRBV12-3 or TRBV12-4 and TRBJ1-4, with D possibly being TRBD1 (5 bases). The length of the CDR3 is 15 residues. Trimming took 3 bases from V and 3 from J, leaving 11 bases between them. CDR3 in DNA: TGTGCCAGCAGTTTTTCCAGGGCTGCTAATGAAAAACTGTTTTTT. Encoded protein: CASSFSRAANEKLFF.